This T cell receptor (beta chain) was identified in a study of shared clonotypes between healthy human individuals. On the study more broadly: Per-donor plates numbered three CD4 naive, three CD4 memory, two CD8 naive and one CD8 memory.

Findings and limits, study-wide: Clonotypes shared by all four sorted-subset donors had higher generation probabilities than non-shared clonotypes. Around 4.7% was the fraction of naive CD4 clonotypes found shared across a few donors.

This CDR3 has 13 residues. V was cut by 3 bases and J by 5 bases, with 13 bases left in between. Germline values: CDR1 SQVTM, CDR2 ANQGSEA. For each subset, genomic DNA was distributed in equal portions over several immunoSEQ plates. Method: immunoSEQ multiplex PCR; TCRdb's copy keeps in-frame clones and lacks some. The data contain a few hundred thousand clones, less than 98% of them singletons. Turning to this clone: The antigen remains undetermined.

Sequenced material: naive CD4+ T cells sorted from blood. Subset specified: CD45RA+ positively selected. This clonotype was obtained from a woman between 25 and 40 years old in good health. The V call is TRBV29-1, the J call TRBJ1-1; D is unclear. CDR3 bases: TGCAGCGTTGATTCCCCCTTAGTAACTGAAGCTTTCTTT. This gives the protein CSVDSPLVTEAFF.